This T cell receptor (beta chain) was identified in a study of a mutant IDH1 vaccine in newly diagnosed glioma. Study details: Most had both radiotherapy and temozolomide beforehand; others had only one.

As for this clone: Its target is not known.

Time point here: week 47, end of study. Vaccinated patients received 300 ug of mutant IDH1 20-mer peptide per dose, with topical imiquimod. Produced via immunoSEQ multiplex PCR; TCRdb's table is partial and in-frame only. Here the sample spans 45,000 to 65,000 clones, almost 65% being singletons. Germline CDR1 is SGHRS and CDR2 is YFSETQ. The CDR3 extends over 13 amino acids. Trimming took 2 bases from V and 7 from J, leaving 13 bases between them. The TCR originated in a middle-aged man with glioma. Some clones in this sample may be carry-over from other donors' samples. This material consisted of peripheral blood mononuclear cells (PBMCs), taken from a glioma patient whose treatment included an IDH1 peptide vaccine. V is TRBV5-1 and J is TRBJ2-7, with TRBD1 as a possible D gene (6 bases). The CDR3 sequence is CASSFGTLREQYF. The CDR3 coding sequence is TGCGCCAGCAGCTTCGGGACACTGCGGGAGCAGTACTTC. Full variable domain (missing parts from reference TRBV5-1 and TRBJ2-7): KAGVTQTPRYLIKTRGQQVTLSCSPISGHRSVSWYQQTPGQGLQFLFEYFSETQRNKGNFPGRFSGRQFSNSRSEMNVSTLELGDSALYLCASSFGTLREQYFGPGTRLTVT.